This record covers a single TCR beta chain. As yet, its antigen is unknown. Recipients received nonmyeloablative bone marrow transplants from related graft donors, with transient mixed chimerism. This entry is derived from a study of Tregs in tolerant kidney transplant recipients. Notes on the study in general: This study did not directly address biological reproducibility. Antigen-driven expansion was suggested because donor-specific Tregs expanded more than all Tregs in tolerant patients. For some patients, primers changed over time, blocking nucleotide-level comparison.

The data were produced by immunoSEQ multiplex PCR, yet TCRdb's version contains in-frame clones alone and is incomplete. In the table there are some 50,000 clones, approximately 89% of which are singletons. The CDR3 spans 14 residues. V dropped 2 bases and J dropped 0 bases, with 6 bases sitting between them. CDR1 is SGHTS, CDR2 YDEGEE, per germline. This chain connects TRBV5-8 to TRBJ2-1; no firm D call. The sample was CD8+ T cells from blood (PBMCs), taken 12 months after the transplant. The origin of this receptor is a human patient who received a combined kidney and bone marrow transplant. A subset of T cells may come from the graft donor. The CDR3 DNA is TGTGCCAGCAGCTTCCTAGGCTCCTACAATGAGCAGTTCTTC. It encodes CASSFLGSYNEQFF. The full variable domain, completed using reference TRBV5-8 and TRBJ2-1, is EAGVTQSPTHLIKTRGQQATLRCSPISGHTSVYWYQQALGLGLQFLLWYDEGEERNRGNFPPRFSGRQFPNYSSELNVNALELEDSALYLCASSFLGSYNEQFFGPGTRLTVL.